Listed below are T cell receptor beta chains from one sample, sequenced in a study of T cell changes during pregnancy in multiple sclerosis. Assay used: immunoSEQ multiplex PCR; TCRdb lists only in-frame clones, some missing. The table includes tens of thousands of clones, about 92% detected once. The source was peripheral blood, collected in the first trimester of pregnancy. All receptors come from a female donor with multiple sclerosis, enrolled in a pregnancy study. CDR3s include the opening cysteine and the closing phenylalanine or tryptophan. D genes are given only for firm matches.

D gene	V gene	J gene	CDR3 protein
NA	TRBV6-5	TRBJ2-3	CASSYWGDGTQYF
NA	TRBV30	TRBJ1-1	CAWSVGTDTEAFF
NA	TRBV4-3	TRBJ2-3	CASSQDSGERWVSTDTQYF
NA	TRBV14	TRBJ2-4	CASSHPGVLAKNIQYF
NA	TRBV5-1	TRBJ1-1	CASSLALGGEPEAFF
NA	TRBV28	TRBJ1-4	CASSLLGTATNEKLFF
NA	TRBV27	TRBJ2-4	CASSSRNEGGKNIQYF
NA	TRBV7-2	TRBJ1-1	CASSFWGVMNTEAFF
TRBD1	TRBV6-1	TRBJ1-5	CASSATGAGSNQPQHF
NA	TRBV5-8	TRBJ2-7	CASSLTGRGRYEQYF
NA	TRBV27	TRBJ2-1	CASSLQGLYNEQFF
NA	TRBV7-2	TRBJ2-7	CASSSPDRGSYEQYF
NA	TRBV27	TRBJ2-1	CASKELGLGNEQFF
TRBD2	TRBV4-1	TRBJ2-2	CASSLAGASGRRTGELFF
NA	TRBV25-1	TRBJ2-5	CASSGPRVQETQYF
NA	TRBV7-3	TRBJ2-2	CASSFLPTLGPNTGELFF
NA	TRBV9	TRBJ2-7	CASSPHGQMGLYEQYF
TRBD1	TRBV10-3	TRBJ2-7	CAISADRGSYEQYF
TRBD1	TRBV28	TRBJ2-1	CASSLPGTGYNEQFF
TRBD2	TRBV28	TRBJ2-3	CASNFGRPRDTQYF
TRBD2	TRBV6-1	TRBJ2-1	CASSSGTSGYNEQFF
TRBD1	TRBV7-9	TRBJ1-4	CASSFGQAEGKLFF
NA	TRBV27	TRBJ2-7	CASSPRGGAYEQYF
TRBD2	TRBV7-2	TRBJ2-1	CASSLAASGSSYNEQFF
TRBD1	TRBV18	TRBJ1-5	CASSPFGQDYQPQHF
TRBD1	TRBV28	TRBJ1-1	CASSLRTGGRLAFF
TRBD2	TRBV2	TRBJ2-7	CASSGLRGTSSSYEQYF
NA	TRBV5-1	TRBJ1-3	CASSVHSNSGNTIYF
NA	TRBV7-9	TRBJ1-4	CASSLVLGGKLFF
TRBD2	TRBV27	TRBJ2-5	CASKGWTSGSRHQETQYF
NA	TRBV4-3	TRBJ2-2	CASSPRDTNTGELFF
NA	TRBV5-1	TRBJ1-2	CARGQLRHTF
NA	TRBV15	TRBJ2-7	CATSRDTVSSYEQYF
TRBD1	TRBV9	TRBJ1-4	CASTLSGTGNEKLFF
NA	TRBV20-1	TRBJ2-3	CSAKTADTQYF
TRBD2	TRBV6-1	TRBJ2-1	CASSGLAEYNEQFF
NA	TRBV28	TRBJ2-1	CASLKGYGNEQFF
NA	TRBV9	TRBJ2-7	CASSVEHRSYEQYF
NA	TRBV9	TRBJ1-2	CASSPARGSDGYTF
TRBD1	TRBV5-1	TRBJ2-2	CASSLEGQGTGELFF
NA	TRBV5-1	TRBJ1-1	CASSLGTANTEAFF
TRBD2	TRBV2	TRBJ2-2	CASGTSGISGELFF
TRBD2	TRBV6-1	TRBJ2-1	CASSEWRESGEQFF
TRBD2	TRBV7-2	TRBJ2-5	CASSTIAGERGETQYF
TRBD2	TRBV5-1	TRBJ2-5	CASSFNRASGSSPFLETQYF
NA	TRBV7-8	TRBJ2-6	CATLPRDSGANVLTF
NA	TRBV6-5	TRBJ1-1	CASSRGGTEAFF
TRBD2	TRBV6-1	TRBJ2-2	CASSEWDSETSGRFANTGELFF
NA	TRBV27	TRBJ2-7	CASSLSSGSSYEQYF
NA	TRBV4-2	TRBJ1-1	CASSQVEDWDTEAFF
NA	TRBV6-1	TRBJ2-7	CASSVAGLTASYEQYF
TRBD2	TRBV19	TRBJ2-1	CASSRLSGGNEQFF
TRBD1	TRBV19	TRBJ2-3	CASTLQGAPSTDTQYF